The 20 T cell receptor beta chains reported below all come from one sample, sequenced in a study of blood T cell repertoires in COVID-19. Generated by immunoSEQ multiplex PCR, the TCRdb table keeps only in-frame clones and is missing some. Here the sample spans roughly 200,000 clones, more than 75% being singletons. Sequencing was carried out using peripheral blood. The source is a woman between 50 and 59 years old with active or convalescent COVID-19.

The chain couples TRBV15 to TRBJ1-2; 8 bases are shared with TRBD1. The CDR3 has 13 residues. J was trimmed by 2 bases and V by 5 bases; bases with no gene match: 1. The germline V gene has CDR1 LNHNV and CDR2 YYDKDF (reference sequence). CDR3 bases: TGTGCCACCAGCCAGGGGGCGAACTATGGCTACACCTTC. This codes for CATSQGANYGYTF.

This clone was recorded once. The chain carries TRBV7-2 and TRBJ2-7, with D perhaps TRBD1 (6 bases). The germline gives CDR1 SGHTA, CDR2 FQGNSA. The germline V and J ends were trimmed by 1 base and 6 bases, with 16 bases remaining between them. The CDR3 has 15 residues. This chain's CDR3 is CASSLDQGPSSEQYF. CDR3 in DNA: TGTGCCAGCAGCTTAGATCAGGGGCCCTCGTCCGAGCAGTACTTC.

This chain uses TRBV7-3 with TRBJ1-4, with TRBD1 matching 7 bases. Per the germline V gene, CDR1 is SGHTA and CDR2 is FQGTGA. With V trimmed by 1 base and J by 7 bases, 12 bases remained unmatched. This CDR3 is built from 17 residues. The CDR3 DNA sequence: TGTGCCAGCAGCTTAATTACGGGAGGGGGCGAGGGTGAAAAACTGTTTTTT. Translating it yields CASSLITGGGEGEKLFF. The whole variable domain, remainder taken from reference TRBV7-3 and TRBJ1-4, is GAGVSQTPSNKVTEKGKYVELRCDPISGHTALYWYRQSLGQGPEFLIYFQGTGAADDSGLPNDRFFAVRPEGSVSTLKIQRTERGDSAVYLCASSLITGGGEGEKLFFGSGTQLSVL.

The chain carries TRBV7-2 and TRBJ1-4; possible D gene TRBD1, 6 bases. The CDR3 length is 15 residues. Trimming removed 0 bases from V and 7 bases from J, with 12 bases in between. Germline loops: CDR1 SGHTA, CDR2 FQGNSA. In DNA form, the CDR3 reads TGTGCCAGCAGCTTAGCGAAGGGGGTGGGTGAAAAACTGTTTTTT. Its translation: CASSLAKGVGEKLFF. The whole variable domain, remainder taken from reference TRBV7-2 and TRBJ1-4, is GAGVSQSPSNKVTEKGKDVELRCDPISGHTALYWYRQSLGQGLEFLIYFQGNSAPDKSGLPSDRFSAERTGGSVSTLTIQRTQQEDSAVYLCASSLAKGVGEKLFFGSGTQLSVL.

This clone was observed once. The chain has TRBV11-3 and TRBJ2-5, with 8 bases that match TRBD2. The V gene's germline CDR1 is SGHNT and CDR2 YENEEA. The CDR3 has 14 residues. The trim removed 5 bases at V and 4 bases at J, leaving 6 bases unmatched. CDR3 amino acids: CASSPVAGSETQYF. The CDR3 DNA follows: TGTGCCAGCAGCCCCGTAGCGGGATCAGAGACCCAGTACTTC.

The chain links TRBV3-1 (or the pseudogene TRBV3-2) to TRBJ1-2; TRBD1 matches at 7 bases. Germline V CDR1 and CDR2: LGHDT, YNNKEL (reference sequence). The V segment lost 5 bases and the J segment 7 bases; nucleotides outside the gene matches: 13. The CDR3 consists of 15 residues. The CDR3 sequence is CASSGHRGLVGGYTF. The DNA for the CDR3 is TGTGCCAGCAGCGGACACAGGGGTTTGGTTGGTGGCTACACCTTC.

In this sample, this clone turned up once. This sequence joins TRBV28 and TRBJ1-2, with D possibly TRBD1 on 6 matching bases. Germline loops: CDR1 MDHEN, CDR2 SYDVKM. The length of the CDR3 is 14 residues. V was pared by 0 bases and J by 4 bases, with 9 bases between. The CDR3: CASSLWQGGYGYTF. In DNA, the CDR3 is TGTGCCAGCAGTTTATGGCAAGGGGGCTATGGCTACACCTTC.

The V call is TRBV7-8, the J call TRBJ2-7; tentatively, D is TRBD1 (6 bases). V gave up 1 base and J gave up 2 bases, with 12 bases separating them. CDR3 size: 15 residues. Germline values: CDR1 SGHVS, CDR2 FQNEAQ. The CDR3 sequence is CASSLVSGQPYEQYF. The CDR3 DNA reads TGTGCCAGCAGCTTAGTATCTGGACAGCCCTACGAGCAGTACTTC.

The chain links TRBV6-5 to TRBJ1-1; the D gene is possibly TRBD1 (6 bases). The V gene lost 3 bases and the J gene lost 4 bases, with 12 bases spanning the gap. The CDR3 extends over 14 amino acids. CDR1 and CDR2 from the germline V gene are MNHEY and SVGAGI. The CDR3 DNA reads TGTGCCAGCAGTTATAAGGGGGAAGGCACTGAAGCTTTCTTT. This translates into CASSYKGEGTEAFF.

V usage is TRBV24-1 and J usage is TRBJ1-2; 9 bases line up with TRBD1. V gave up 4 bases and J gave up 5 bases; unmatched junction bases: 13. This CDR3 is 17 amino acids long. Germline values: CDR1 KGHDR, CDR2 SFDVKD. DNA of the CDR3: TGTGCCACCAGTGACCGGGACAGGGACTCGATGTCTTATGGCTACACCTTC. The encoded protein is CATSDRDRDSMSYGYTF.

V usage is TRBV13 and J usage is TRBJ2-5; D possibly corresponds to TRBD2 (6 bases). V was cut by 5 bases and J by 2 bases, with 12 bases left in between. Germline-derived CDR1 and CDR2 are PRHDT and FYEKMQ (reference sequence). The CDR3 runs 14 residues. The DNA for the CDR3 is TGTGCCAGCAGCATGGGGACTTTACAAGAGACCCAGTACTTC. Translated, it gives CASSMGTLQETQYF.

The chain combines TRBV7-6 with TRBJ2-5; 10 bases map to TRBD2. Germline V gives CDR1 SGHVS, CDR2 FNYEAQ. The CDR3 has 15 amino acids. After removal of 5 bases from V and 5 bases from J, the junction contained 8 bases not matched to a gene. The CDR3, as DNA: TGTGCCAGCAGCCTAAGCGGGGGGGCCTGGGAGACCCAGTACTTC. This codes for CASSLSGGAWETQYF.

The rearrangement links TRBV7-3 to TRBJ1-1; 9 nucleotides line up with TRBD1. After removal of 5 bases from V and 4 bases from J, the junction contained 8 bases not matched to a gene. CDR3 length: 15 amino acids. Per the germline V gene, CDR1 is SGHTA and CDR2 is FQGTGA. CDR3 sequence (DNA): TGTGCCAGCAGCGCCTCTCACAGGGGGCGCACTGAAGCTTTCTTT. Protein: CASSASHRGRTEAFF.

The chain uses TRBV15 and TRBJ2-2; possible D gene TRBD1, 5 bases. The germline gives CDR1 LNHNV, CDR2 YYDKDF (reference sequence). The CDR3 consists of 16 residues. V shed 1 base and J shed 0 bases, with 9 bases lying between them. The CDR3 DNA reads TGTGCCACCAGCAGAGTAACAGGACCGAACACCGGGGAGCTGTTTTTT. It codes for CATSRVTGPNTGELFF.

The chain employs TRBV5-1 and TRBJ2-5; 9 nucleotides align to TRBD2. CDR1 and CDR2 from the germline V gene are SGHRS and YFSETQ. V shed 0 bases and J 2 bases; nucleotides not matched to a gene: 5. This CDR3 contains 16 residues. CDR3: CASSLGGLAQQETQYF. CDR3 sequence (DNA): TGCGCCAGCAGCTTGGGGGGACTAGCACAGCAAGAGACCCAGTACTTC. Full variable domain (outside the CDR3, taken from reference TRBV5-1 and TRBJ2-5): KAGVTQTPRYLIKTRGQQVTLSCSPISGHRSVSWYQQTPGQGLQFLFEYFSETQRNKGNFPGRFSGRQFSNSRSEMNVSTLELGDSALYLCASSLGGLAQQETQYFGPGTRLLVL.

This chain connects TRBV4-3 to TRBJ2-1; D is possibly TRBD2 (6 bases). The V end lost 0 bases, the J end lost 2 bases, and 14 bases lay between the germline ends. This CDR3 is 17 amino acids long. Germline V lookup: CDR1 LGHNA, CDR2 YSLEER. The CDR3 DNA follows: TGCGCCAGCAGCCAAGATTGGCGGTCGGGAGCCTACAATGAGCAGTTCTTC. Protein sequence: CASSQDWRSGAYNEQFF.

Remarks on this clone: Being one base from a much bigger clone, this may be a read error. The sample has other DNA sequences that encode this CDR3 too. V and J are TRBV7-2 and TRBJ2-2; 14 positions agree with TRBD2. Germline V gene data show CDR1 as SGHTA and CDR2 as FQGNSA. J gave up 6 bases and V 4 bases, and 4 bases lay outside the gene matches. The CDR3 has 16 residues. CDR3 sequence reads: CASSSGLAGGAGELFF. In DNA form, the CDR3 reads TGTGCCAGCAGCTCCGGACTAGCGGGGGGTGCCGGGGAGCTGTTTTTT. Drawing the rest from reference TRBV7-2 and TRBJ2-2, the complete variable domain is GAGVSQSPSNKVTEKGKDVELRCDPISGHTALYWYRQSLGQGLEFLIYFQGNSAPDKSGLPSDRFSAERTGGSVSTLTIQRTQQEDSAVYLCASSSGLAGGAGELFFGEGSRLTVL.

The DNA for the CDR3 is TGCGCCAGCAGCTTGGACGCAGGCGGGGATACGCAGTATTTT. This sequence encodes CASSLDAGGDTQYF. The chain is built from TRBV5-1 and TRBJ2-3; D is possibly TRBD2 (5 bases). Germline values: CDR1 SGHRS, CDR2 YFSETQ. This CDR3 contains 14 residues. V lost 0 bases and J lost 6, with 11 bases in between.

The genes are TRBV11-2 and TRBJ1-3, with D perhaps matching TRBD1 (5 bases). The CDR3 spans 14 residues. Germline V CDR1 and CDR2: SGHAT, FQNNGV. V lost 7 bases and J 0 bases, leaving 10 bases between the germline ends. This CDR3 is CASTPGGSGNTIYF. CDR3 nucleotides: TGTGCCAGCACCCCGGGGGGCTCTGGAAACACCATATATTTT.

A remark on this clone: This same CDR3 is encoded by further DNA sequences in the sample. CDR3 loop: CASSLEGGGETQYF. CDR3 coding DNA: TGTGCCAGCAGCTTGGAGGGAGGAGGGGAGACCCAGTACTTC. The chain joins TRBV5-4 to TRBJ2-5; possibly TRBD2 for D (6 bases). Looked up from germline, CDR1 is SGHNT and CDR2 is YYREEE (reference sequence). V shed 0 bases and J shed 5 bases, with 11 bases lying between them. This CDR3 spans 14 amino acids.